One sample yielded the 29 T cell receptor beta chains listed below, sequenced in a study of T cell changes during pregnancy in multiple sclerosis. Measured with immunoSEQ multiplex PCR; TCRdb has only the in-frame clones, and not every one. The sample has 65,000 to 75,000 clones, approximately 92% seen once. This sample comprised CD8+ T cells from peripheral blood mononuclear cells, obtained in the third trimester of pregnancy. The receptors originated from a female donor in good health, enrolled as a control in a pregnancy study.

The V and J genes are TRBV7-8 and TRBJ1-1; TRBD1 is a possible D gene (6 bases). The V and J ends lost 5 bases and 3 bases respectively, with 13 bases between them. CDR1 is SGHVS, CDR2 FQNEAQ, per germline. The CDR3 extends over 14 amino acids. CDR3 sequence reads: CASSRTDEYTEAFF. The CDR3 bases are TGTGCCAGCAGCCGGACAGATGAATACACTGAAGCTTTCTTT.

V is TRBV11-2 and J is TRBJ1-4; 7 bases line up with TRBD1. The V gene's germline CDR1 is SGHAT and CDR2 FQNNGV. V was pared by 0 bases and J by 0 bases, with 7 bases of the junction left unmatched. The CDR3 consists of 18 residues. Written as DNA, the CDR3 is TGTGCCAGCAGCTTAGAAGCCTTCACAGGGGCAACTAATGAAAAACTGTTTTTT. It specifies CASSLEAFTGATNEKLFF.

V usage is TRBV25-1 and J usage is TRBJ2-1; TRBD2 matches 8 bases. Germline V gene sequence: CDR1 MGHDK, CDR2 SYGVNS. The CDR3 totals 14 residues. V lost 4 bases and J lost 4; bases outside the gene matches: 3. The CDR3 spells CASSGSGAYNEQFF. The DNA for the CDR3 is TGTGCCAGCAGTGGTAGCGGGGCTTACAATGAGCAGTTCTTC. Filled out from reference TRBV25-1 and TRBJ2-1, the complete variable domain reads EADIYQTPRYLVIGTGKKITLECSQTMGHDKMYWYQQDPGMELHLIHYSYGVNSTEKGDLSSESTVSRIRTEHFPLTLESARPSHTSQYLCASSGSGAYNEQFFGPGTRLTVL.

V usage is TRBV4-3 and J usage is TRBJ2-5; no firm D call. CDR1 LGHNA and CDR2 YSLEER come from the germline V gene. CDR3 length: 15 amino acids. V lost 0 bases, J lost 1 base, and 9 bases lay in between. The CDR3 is CASSQEWHSQETQYF. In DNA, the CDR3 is TGCGCCAGCAGCCAAGAATGGCACAGCCAAGAGACCCAGTACTTC.

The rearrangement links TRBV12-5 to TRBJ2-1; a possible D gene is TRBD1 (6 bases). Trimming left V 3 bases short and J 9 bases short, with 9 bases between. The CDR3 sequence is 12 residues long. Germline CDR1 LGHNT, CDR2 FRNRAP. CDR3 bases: TGTGCTAGTGGTTTTACAGGGAGTGAGCAGTTCTTC. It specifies CASGFTGSEQFF.

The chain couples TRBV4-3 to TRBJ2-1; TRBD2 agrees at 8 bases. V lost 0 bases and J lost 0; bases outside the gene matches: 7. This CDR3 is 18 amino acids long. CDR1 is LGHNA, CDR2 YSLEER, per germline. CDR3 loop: CASSQDGTGTSSYNEQFF. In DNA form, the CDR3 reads TGCGCCAGCAGCCAAGACGGAACCGGGACTAGCTCCTACAATGAGCAGTTCTTC.

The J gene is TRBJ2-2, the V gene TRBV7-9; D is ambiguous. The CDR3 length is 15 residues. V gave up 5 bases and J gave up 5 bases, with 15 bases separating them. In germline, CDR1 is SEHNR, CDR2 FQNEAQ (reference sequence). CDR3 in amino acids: CASSPDTLGTGELFF. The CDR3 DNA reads TGTGCCAGCAGCCCAGACACACTTGGAACCGGGGAGCTGTTTTTT. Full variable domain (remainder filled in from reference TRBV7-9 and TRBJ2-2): DTGVSQNPRHKITKRGQNVTFRCDPISEHNRLYWYRQTLGQGPEFLTYFQNEAQLEKSRLLSDRFSAERPKGSFSTLEIQRTEQGDSAMYLCASSPDTLGTGELFFGEGSRLTVL.

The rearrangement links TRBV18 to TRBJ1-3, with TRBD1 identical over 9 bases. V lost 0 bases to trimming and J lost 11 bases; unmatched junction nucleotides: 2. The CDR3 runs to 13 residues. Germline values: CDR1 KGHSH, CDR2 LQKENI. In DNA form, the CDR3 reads TGTGCCAGCTCACCACCGGGACAGGGAGCCATATATTTT. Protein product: CASSPPGQGAIYF.

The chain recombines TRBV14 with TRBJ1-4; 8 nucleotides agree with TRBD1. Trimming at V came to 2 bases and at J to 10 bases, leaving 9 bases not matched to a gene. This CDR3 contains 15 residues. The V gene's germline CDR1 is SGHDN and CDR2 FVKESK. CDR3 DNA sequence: TGTGCCAGCAGCCAATCGACAGGGGCTGGGGGAAAACTGTTTTTT. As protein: CASSQSTGAGGKLFF. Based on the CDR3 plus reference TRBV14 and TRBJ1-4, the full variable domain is EAGVTQFPSHSVIEKGQTVTLRCDPISGHDNLYWYRRVMGKEIKFLLHFVKESKQDESGMPNNRFLAERTGGTYSTLKVQPAELEDSGVYFCASSQSTGAGGKLFFGSGTQLSVL.

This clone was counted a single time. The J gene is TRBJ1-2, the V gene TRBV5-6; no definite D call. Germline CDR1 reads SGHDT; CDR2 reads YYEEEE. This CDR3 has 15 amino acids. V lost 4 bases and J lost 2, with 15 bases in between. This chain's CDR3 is CASSQFYEKNYGYTF. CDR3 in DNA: TGTGCCAGCAGCCAATTCTATGAGAAAAACTATGGCTACACCTTC.

The DNA for the CDR3 is TGTGCCAGCAGTGAGGTGGGGACAGGGGTTTATCCCCAGCATTTT. Translating it yields CASSEVGTGVYPQHF. The chain employs TRBV6-1 and TRBJ1-5; 10 bases are a match to TRBD1. This CDR3 has 15 residues. Germline V lookup: CDR1 MNHNS, CDR2 SASEGT. With V trimmed by 3 bases and J by 10 bases, 9 bases remained unmatched.

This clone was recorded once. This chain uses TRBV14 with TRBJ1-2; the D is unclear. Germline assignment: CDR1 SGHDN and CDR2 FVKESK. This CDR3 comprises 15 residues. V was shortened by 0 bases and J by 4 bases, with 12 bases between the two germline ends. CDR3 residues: CASSQETGGFYGYTF. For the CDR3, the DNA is TGTGCCAGCAGCCAAGAAACGGGTGGCTTCTATGGCTACACCTTC. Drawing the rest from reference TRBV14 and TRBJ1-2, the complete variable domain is EAGVTQFPSHSVIEKGQTVTLRCDPISGHDNLYWYRRVMGKEIKFLLHFVKESKQDESGMPNNRFLAERTGGTYSTLKVQPAELEDSGVYFCASSQETGGFYGYTFGSGTRLTVV.

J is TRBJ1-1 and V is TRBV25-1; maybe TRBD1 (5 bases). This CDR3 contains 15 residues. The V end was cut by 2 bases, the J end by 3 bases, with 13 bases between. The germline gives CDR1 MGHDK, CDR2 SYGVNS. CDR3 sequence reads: CASSERFSGHTEAFF. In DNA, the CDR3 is TGTGCCAGCAGTGAAAGGTTTTCAGGGCACACTGAAGCTTTCTTT.

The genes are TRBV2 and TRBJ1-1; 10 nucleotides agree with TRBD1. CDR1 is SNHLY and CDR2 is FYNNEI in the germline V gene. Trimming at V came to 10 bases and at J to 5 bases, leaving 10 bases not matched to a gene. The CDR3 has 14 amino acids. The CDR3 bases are TGTGCCAAGCCCGGGACAGGGGCTTGGACTGAAGCTTTCTTT. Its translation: CAKPGTGAWTEAFF. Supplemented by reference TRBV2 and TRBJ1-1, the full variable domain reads EPEVTQTPSHQVTQMGQEVILRCVPISNHLYFYWYRQILGQKVEFLVSFYNNEISEKSEIFDDQFSVERPDGSNFTLKIRSTKLEDSAMYFCAKPGTGAWTEAFFGQGTRLTVV.

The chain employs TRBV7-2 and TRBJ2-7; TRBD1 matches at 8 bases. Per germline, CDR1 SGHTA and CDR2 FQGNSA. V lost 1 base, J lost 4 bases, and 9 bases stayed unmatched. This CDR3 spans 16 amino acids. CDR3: CASSLVTAGGRYEQYF. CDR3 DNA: TGTGCCAGCAGCTTAGTAACGGCAGGGGGCAGGTACGAGCAGTACTTC.

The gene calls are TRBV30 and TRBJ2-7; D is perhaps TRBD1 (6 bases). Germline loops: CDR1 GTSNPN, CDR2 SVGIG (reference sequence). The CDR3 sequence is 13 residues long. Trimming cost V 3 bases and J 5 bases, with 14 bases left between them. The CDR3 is CAWSRQAPNEQYF. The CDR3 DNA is TGTGCCTGGAGCCGACAGGCTCCAAACGAGCAGTACTTC.

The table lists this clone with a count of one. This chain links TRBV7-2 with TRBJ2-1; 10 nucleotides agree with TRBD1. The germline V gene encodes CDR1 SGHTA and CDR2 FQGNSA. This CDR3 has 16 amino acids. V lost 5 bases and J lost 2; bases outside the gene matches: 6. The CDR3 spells CASSHGTGVPYNEQFF. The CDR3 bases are TGTGCCAGCAGCCATGGGACAGGGGTCCCCTACAATGAGCAGTTCTTC.

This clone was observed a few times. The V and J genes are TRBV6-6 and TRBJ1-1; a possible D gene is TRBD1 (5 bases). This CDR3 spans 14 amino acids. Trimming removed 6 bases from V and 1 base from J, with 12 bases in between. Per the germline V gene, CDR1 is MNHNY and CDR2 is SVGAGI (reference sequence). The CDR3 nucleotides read TGTGCCAGCAGACATGGACAACCGAACACTGAAGCTTTCTTT. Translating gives CASRHGQPNTEAFF.

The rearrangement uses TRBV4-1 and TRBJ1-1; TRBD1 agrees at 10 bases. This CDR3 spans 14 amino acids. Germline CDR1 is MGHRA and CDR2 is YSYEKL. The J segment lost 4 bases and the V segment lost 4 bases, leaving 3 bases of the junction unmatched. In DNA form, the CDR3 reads TGCGCCAGCAGCCCGACAGGGGGCCCCACTGAAGCTTTCTTT. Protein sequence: CASSPTGGPTEAFF.

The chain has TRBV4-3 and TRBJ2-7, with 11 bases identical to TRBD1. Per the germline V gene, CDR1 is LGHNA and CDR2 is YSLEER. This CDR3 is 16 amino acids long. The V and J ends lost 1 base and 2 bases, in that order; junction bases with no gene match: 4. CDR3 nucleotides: TGCGCCAGCAGCCAAGGCTCGGGACAGGGGGCCTACGAGCAGTACTTC. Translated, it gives CASSQGSGQGAYEQYF.

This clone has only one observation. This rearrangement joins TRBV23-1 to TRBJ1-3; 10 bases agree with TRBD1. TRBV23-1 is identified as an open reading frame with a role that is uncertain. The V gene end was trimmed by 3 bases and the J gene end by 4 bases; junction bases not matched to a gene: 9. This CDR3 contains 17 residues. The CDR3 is CASSQPEDRGPGNTIYF. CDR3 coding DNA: TGCGCCAGCAGTCAGCCGGAAGACAGGGGGCCGGGAAACACCATATATTTT.

CDR3 nucleotide sequence: TGTGCCAGCAGCCACCGACAGGGGGGAAACACTGAAGCTTTCTTT. Protein: CASSHRQGGNTEAFF. The chain joins TRBV7-6 to TRBJ1-1; 9 nucleotides line up with TRBD1. After removal of 5 bases from V and 2 bases from J, the junction contained 6 bases not matched to a gene. This CDR3 region has 15 residues. CDR1 SGHVS and CDR2 FNYEAQ come from the germline V gene.

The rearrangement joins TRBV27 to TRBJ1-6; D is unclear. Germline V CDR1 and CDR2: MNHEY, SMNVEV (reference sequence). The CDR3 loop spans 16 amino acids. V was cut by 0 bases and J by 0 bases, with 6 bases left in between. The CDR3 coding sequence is TGTGCCAGCAGTTTATCCCCAGGCTCCTATAATTCACCCCTCCACTTT. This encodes CASSLSPGSYNSPLHF.

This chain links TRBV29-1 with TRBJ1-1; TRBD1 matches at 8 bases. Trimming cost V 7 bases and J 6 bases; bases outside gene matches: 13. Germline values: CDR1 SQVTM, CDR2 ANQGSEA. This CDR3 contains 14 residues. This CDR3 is CSATLRTGFPEAFF. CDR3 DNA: TGCAGCGCCACACTGAGGACAGGGTTCCCTGAAGCTTTCTTT.

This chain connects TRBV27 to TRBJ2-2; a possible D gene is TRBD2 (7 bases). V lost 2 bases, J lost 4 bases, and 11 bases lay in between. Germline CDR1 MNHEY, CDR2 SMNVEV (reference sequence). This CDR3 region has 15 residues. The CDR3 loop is CASSLDGGLTGELFF. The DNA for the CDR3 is TGTGCCAGCAGTTTAGACGGGGGGCTCACCGGGGAGCTGTTTTTT.

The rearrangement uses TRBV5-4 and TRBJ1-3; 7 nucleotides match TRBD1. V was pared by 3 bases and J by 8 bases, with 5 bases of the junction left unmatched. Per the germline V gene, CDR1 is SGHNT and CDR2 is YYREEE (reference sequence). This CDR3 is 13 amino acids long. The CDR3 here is CASSWDSGDTIYF. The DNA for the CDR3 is TGTGCCAGCAGCTGGGACAGCGGAGACACCATATATTTT.

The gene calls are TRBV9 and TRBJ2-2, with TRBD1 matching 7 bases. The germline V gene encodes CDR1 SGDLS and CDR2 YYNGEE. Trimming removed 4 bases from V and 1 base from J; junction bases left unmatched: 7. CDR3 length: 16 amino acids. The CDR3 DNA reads TGTGCCAGCAGCTTTCGGACAGGTCTGAACACCGGGGAGCTGTTTTTT. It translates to CASSFRTGLNTGELFF.

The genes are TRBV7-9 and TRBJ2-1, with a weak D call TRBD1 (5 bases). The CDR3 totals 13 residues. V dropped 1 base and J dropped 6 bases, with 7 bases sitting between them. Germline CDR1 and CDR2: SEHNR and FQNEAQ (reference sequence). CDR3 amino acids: CASSLGQGNEQFF. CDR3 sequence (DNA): TGTGCCAGCAGCTTAGGCCAGGGCAATGAGCAGTTCTTC.

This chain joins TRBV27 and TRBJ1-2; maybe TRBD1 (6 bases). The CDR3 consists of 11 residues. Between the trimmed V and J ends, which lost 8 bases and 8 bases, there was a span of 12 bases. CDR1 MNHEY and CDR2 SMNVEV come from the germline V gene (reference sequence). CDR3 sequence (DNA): TGTGCCAGCGGATCAGGGGAAGGCTACACCTTC. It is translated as CASGSGEGYTF.